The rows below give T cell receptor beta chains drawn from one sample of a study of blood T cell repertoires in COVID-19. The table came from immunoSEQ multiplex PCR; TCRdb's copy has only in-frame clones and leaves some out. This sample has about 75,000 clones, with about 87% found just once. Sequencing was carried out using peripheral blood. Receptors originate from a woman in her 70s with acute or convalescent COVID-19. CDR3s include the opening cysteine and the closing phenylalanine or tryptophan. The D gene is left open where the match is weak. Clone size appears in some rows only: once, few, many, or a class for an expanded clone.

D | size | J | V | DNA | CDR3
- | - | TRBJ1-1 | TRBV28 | TGTGCCAGCAGTCCCAGGCCAGCGGACACTGAAGCTTTCTTT | CASSPRPADTEAFF
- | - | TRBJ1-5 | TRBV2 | TGTGCCAGCAGTGGTTCATTCGGAGGCAATCAGCCCCAGCATTTT | CASSGSFGGNQPQHF
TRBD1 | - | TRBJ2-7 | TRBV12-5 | TGTGCTAGTGGTTTGGACAGGGGGCGTTTCGAGCAGTACTTC | CASGLDRGRFEQYF
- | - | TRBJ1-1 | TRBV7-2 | TGTGCCAGCAGCCTTAGCTTAGCAGCAGAAGCTTTCTTT | CASSLSLAAEAFF
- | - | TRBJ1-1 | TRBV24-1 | TGTGCCACCAGTGACCCTGGAGGCACTGAAGCTTTCTTT | CATSDPGGTEAFF
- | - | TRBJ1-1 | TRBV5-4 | TGTGCCAGCAGCTTAACTCTCGGGATCGGAGGCACTGAAGCTTTCTTT | CASSLTLGIGGTEAFF
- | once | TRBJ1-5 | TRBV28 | TGTGCCAGCGGGGAGGAATATCAGCCCCAGCATTTT | CASGEEYQPQHF
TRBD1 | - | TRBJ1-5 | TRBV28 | TGTGCCAGCAGTTTTTGGACAGGGGAGGGCAATCAGCCCCAGCATTTT | CASSFWTGEGNQPQHF
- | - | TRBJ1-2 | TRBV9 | TGTGCCAGCAGCGTAGGACAGTTAGCTAACTATGGCTACACCTTC | CASSVGQLANYGYTF
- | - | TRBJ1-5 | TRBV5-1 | TGCGCCAGCAGCTTGGATAGGAGTAATCAGCCCCAGCATTTT | CASSLDRSNQPQHF
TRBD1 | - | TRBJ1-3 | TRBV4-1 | TGCGCCAGCAGCCAAGGGACAGGGGGCTTCCACACCATATATTTT | CASSQGTGGFHTIYF
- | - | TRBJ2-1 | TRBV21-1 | TGTGCCAGCAGCTCCCGACTAGCGGGAAGAACCTACAATGAGCAGTTCTTC | CASSSRLAGRTYNEQFF
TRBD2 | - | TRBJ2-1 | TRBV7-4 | TGTGCCAGCAGCTTCGGACTAGCGGCAAATATAGTTTACAATGAGCAGTTCTTC | CASSFGLAANIVYNEQFF
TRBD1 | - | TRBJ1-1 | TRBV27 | TGTGCCAGCAGTTTCTCGGACAGGGCTTATACTGAAGCTTTCTTT | CASSFSDRAYTEAFF
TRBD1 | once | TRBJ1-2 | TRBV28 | TGTGCCAGCAGTTTTGGGACAGCTAACTATGGCTACACCTTC | CASSFGTANYGYTF
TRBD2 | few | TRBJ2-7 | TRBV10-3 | TGTGCCATCAGTGTAGCGGGAGACGAGCAGTACTTC | CAISVAGDEQYF
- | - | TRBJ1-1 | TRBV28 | TGTGCCAGCAGTTTGAGGGTGGGGGGTTACACTGAAGCTTTCTTT | CASSLRVGGYTEAFF